The 21 T cell receptor beta chains in this list originate from one sample, sequenced in a study of T cell repertoires in ileal Crohn's disease. Time point given: neoterminal ileum biopsy at postoperative endoscopy, about 6 months after surgery. The data were produced by immunoSEQ multiplex PCR, yet TCRdb's version contains in-frame clones alone and is incomplete. This sample carries some 11,000 clones, 70% to 80% of them seen once, and the ten largest clones take around 6.9%. Sequencing was performed on ileal tissue. The origin of the receptors is an adult with Crohn's disease.

For this clone: Other nucleotide sequences from this sample produce the same CDR3. This chain links TRBV29-1 with TRBJ2-3, with 9 bases identical to TRBD1. This CDR3 has 13 amino acids. V gave up 5 bases and J gave up 2 bases; unmatched junction bases: 2. Germline V gene data show CDR1 as SQVTM and CDR2 as ANQGSEA. The CDR3 reads CSVWTGATDTQYF. CDR3 coding DNA: TGCAGCGTTTGGACAGGGGCCACAGATACGCAGTATTTT.

Comment on this clone: The sample has other DNA sequences that encode this CDR3 too. The chain recombines TRBV7-9 with TRBJ1-4, with no clear D. This CDR3 is built from 14 residues. Trimming left V 1 base short and J 4 bases short, with 7 bases between. Per the germline V gene, CDR1 is SEHNR and CDR2 is FQNEAQ (reference sequence). In DNA form, the CDR3 reads TGTGCCAGCAGCTTAGGAGGAGATAATGAAAAACTGTTTTTT. Translated: CASSLGGDNEKLFF.

The chain carries TRBV2 and TRBJ1-4; tentatively, D is TRBD1 (6 bases). CDR1 SNHLY and CDR2 FYNNEI come from the germline V gene. With 4 bases removed from V and 7 bases from J, the gap between germline ends came to 13 bases. The CDR3 loop spans 14 amino acids. CDR3 amino acids: CASSVDGGAEKLFF. CDR3 bases: TGTGCCAGCAGTGTGGACGGGGGGGCTGAAAAACTGTTTTTT.

The CDR3 bases are TGTGCCAGCTCAGCGGAGGGGTCATGGGCTGAAGCTTTCTTT. Protein sequence: CASSAEGSWAEAFF. J is TRBJ1-1 and V is TRBV18, with a tentative D call TRBD1 (5 bases). This CDR3 is built from 14 residues. CDR1 is KGHSH, CDR2 LQKENI, per germline. The V gene lost 5 bases and the J gene lost 6 bases, with 16 bases spanning the gap.

The table lists this clone with a few counts. This chain links TRBV6-1 with TRBJ1-2; 7 bases fit TRBD1. Unmatched junction bases numbered 8, after V lost 6 bases and J lost 7 bases. Germline V gene lookup returns CDR1 MNHNS and CDR2 SASEGT. There are 13 residues in the CDR3. The CDR3 loop reads CASSPRTGGGYTF. CDR3 bases: TGTGCCAGCAGCCCTCGGACAGGTGGTGGCTACACCTTC.

Details on this clone: The sample holds other DNA sequences that translate to the same CDR3. The V call is TRBV18, the J call TRBJ1-3, with 9 nucleotides matching TRBD1. The length of the CDR3 is 15 residues. Losses at the gene ends were 6 bases for V and 5 bases for J; bases not matched to a gene: 8. CDR1 KGHSH and CDR2 LQKENI come from the germline V gene. Here the CDR3 reads CASSPGQGTRNTIYF. For the CDR3, the DNA is TGTGCCAGCTCGCCAGGACAGGGGACCCGAAACACCATATATTTT.

The chain recombines TRBV5-4 with TRBJ2-5; 15 nucleotides align to TRBD2. The CDR3 is 17 amino acids. V lost 6 bases, J lost 2 bases, and 8 bases stayed unmatched. Germline V gene lookup returns CDR1 SGHNT and CDR2 YYREEE (reference sequence). CDR3 DNA: TGTGCCAGCACCCCGGGGACTAGCGGGGGGTCTCAAGAGACCCAGTACTTC. This gives the protein CASTPGTSGGSQETQYF.

The V gene is TRBV7-8, the J gene TRBJ1-3, with D possibly matching TRBD1 (6 bases). This CDR3 has 15 residues. Looked up from germline, CDR1 is SGHVS and CDR2 is FQNEAQ. The V and J ends lost 7 bases and 0 bases respectively, with 13 bases between them. The CDR3 DNA follows: TGTGCCAGCACGAGGACAGTCCCCTCTGGAAACACCATATATTTT. This encodes CASTRTVPSGNTIYF.

V usage is TRBV27 and J usage is TRBJ2-7; 11 bases match TRBD1. This CDR3 is 17 amino acids long. Unmatched junction bases numbered 11, after V lost 6 bases and J lost 1 base. Germline CDR1 and CDR2: MNHEY and SMNVEV (reference sequence). The CDR3 DNA sequence: TGTGCCAGCAGGGAAATCGGGACAGGGGGGGCTTCCTACGAGCAGTACTTC. Its protein product is CASREIGTGGASYEQYF.

The rearrangement links TRBV10-3 to TRBJ1-1, with 9 bases lining up with TRBD1. V lost 6 bases to trimming and J lost 4 bases; unmatched junction nucleotides: 6. Germline values: CDR1 ENHRY, CDR2 SYGVKD. The CDR3 contains 14 residues. Here the CDR3 reads CAIRGTGLVTEAFF. The CDR3 DNA is TGTGCCATCAGGGGGACAGGGTTAGTCACTGAAGCTTTCTTT.

The gene calls are TRBV27 and TRBJ1-1; weak D call: TRBD1 (5 bases). V was clipped by 3 bases and J by 1 base, with 6 bases between them. Germline assignment: CDR1 MNHEY and CDR2 SMNVEV (reference sequence). This CDR3 region has 13 residues. The CDR3 here is CASSFTGNTEAFF. The DNA of the CDR3 is TGTGCCAGCAGTTTCACAGGGAACACTGAAGCTTTCTTT.

The V and J genes are TRBV27 and TRBJ1-2; D call uncertain. Germline values: CDR1 MNHEY, CDR2 SMNVEV (reference sequence). V was clipped by 0 bases and J by 2 bases, with 7 bases between them. The CDR3 is 14 residues long. This CDR3 reads CASSLSGNNYGYTF. The CDR3 DNA follows: TGTGCCAGCAGTTTATCCGGGAACAACTATGGCTACACCTTC.

The V call is TRBV7-2, the J call TRBJ1-5; no reliable D call. V lost 0 bases and J lost 6, with 6 bases in between. CDR1 and CDR2 (germline): SGHTA, FQGNSA. The CDR3 sequence is 13 residues long. The CDR3: CASSLARRQPQHF. The CDR3, as DNA: TGTGCCAGCAGCTTAGCGCGCCGTCAGCCCCAGCATTTT.

V and J are TRBV29-1 and TRBJ1-2; 7 bases are a match to TRBD1. V shed 4 bases and J 5 bases; nucleotides not matched to a gene: 16. This CDR3 contains 16 residues. Germline CDR1 SQVTM, CDR2 ANQGSEA. The CDR3 loop reads CSVVAEGAQGAYGYTF. The CDR3 nucleotides are TGCAGCGTTGTCGCTGAGGGGGCTCAAGGGGCATATGGCTACACCTTC.

This rearrangement joins TRBV5-6 to TRBJ1-2; D is ambiguous. Per the germline V gene, CDR1 is SGHDT and CDR2 is YYEEEE. The CDR3 covers 17 residues. Trimming took 2 bases from V and 2 from J, leaving 19 bases between them. This CDR3 reads CASSFTFINPSNYGYTF. CDR3 DNA: TGTGCCAGCAGCTTTACTTTTATAAATCCCTCAAACTATGGCTACACCTTC.

V usage is TRBV7-2 and J usage is TRBJ1-2, with D maybe TRBD1 (6 bases). V was shortened by 1 base and J by 7 bases, with 10 bases between the two germline ends. The CDR3 is 13 amino acids. Germline CDR1 reads SGHTA; CDR2 reads FQGNSA. The CDR3 is CASSLGTAVGYTF. In DNA, the CDR3 is TGTGCCAGCAGCTTAGGGACAGCCGTTGGCTACACCTTC.

The chain couples TRBV18 to TRBJ2-3; 9 bases match TRBD2. V shed 4 bases and J 4 bases; nucleotides not matched to a gene: 9. Germline V lookup: CDR1 KGHSH, CDR2 LQKENI. CDR3 length: 16 amino acids. Here the CDR3 reads CASSRRGGGAPDTQYF. The CDR3 DNA follows: TGTGCCAGCTCACGTCGGGGCGGGGGGGCCCCAGATACGCAGTATTTT.

The chain employs TRBV5-1 and TRBJ1-1; D gene unclear. The CDR3 extends over 14 amino acids. The V end was cut by 5 bases, the J end by 1 base, with 12 bases between. The germline CDR1 and CDR2 sequences are SGHRS and YFSETQ. The CDR3 bases are TGCGCCAGCAGGCCCGGTTGGGCGAACACTGAAGCTTTCTTT. It specifies CASRPGWANTEAFF.

The chain carries TRBV6-4 and TRBJ1-1, with D possibly matching TRBD1 (6 bases). Trimming took off 3 bases at V and 4 bases at J, with 12 bases between the two ends. Per germline, CDR1 MRHNA and CDR2 SNTAGT. This CDR3 region has 14 residues. The DNA for the CDR3 is TGTGCCAGCAGTGAATCCACAGGGATCACTGAAGCTTTCTTT. Translated, it gives CASSESTGITEAFF.

The chain joins TRBV7-8 to TRBJ1-2, with TRBD1 matching 7 bases. Germline assignment: CDR1 SGHVS and CDR2 FQNEAQ. This CDR3 comprises 14 residues. Losses at the gene ends were 5 bases for V and 8 bases for J; bases not matched to a gene: 11. The CDR3 sequence is CASSNQQGLEGYTF. The CDR3 DNA reads as TGTGCCAGCAGCAACCAACAGGGGTTGGAAGGCTACACCTTC. Filled out from reference TRBV7-8 and TRBJ1-2, the complete variable domain reads GAGVSQSPRYKVAKRGQDVALRCDPISGHVSLFWYQQALGQGPEFLTYFQNEAQLDKSGLPSDRFFAERPEGSVSTLKIQRTQQEDSAVYLCASSNQQGLEGYTFGSGTRLTVV.

The count of this clone is one. This sequence joins TRBV5-1 and TRBJ2-1; TRBD2 matches 10 bases. This CDR3 region has 15 residues. Germline V gene sequence: CDR1 SGHRS, CDR2 YFSETQ. V dropped 7 bases and J dropped 8; count of bases not matched to a gene: 12. In nucleotides, the CDR3 is TGCGCCAGCCAAGAGGTTAGCGGGGGGTTGGATGAGCAGTTCTTC. Amino acids: CASQEVSGGLDEQFF.